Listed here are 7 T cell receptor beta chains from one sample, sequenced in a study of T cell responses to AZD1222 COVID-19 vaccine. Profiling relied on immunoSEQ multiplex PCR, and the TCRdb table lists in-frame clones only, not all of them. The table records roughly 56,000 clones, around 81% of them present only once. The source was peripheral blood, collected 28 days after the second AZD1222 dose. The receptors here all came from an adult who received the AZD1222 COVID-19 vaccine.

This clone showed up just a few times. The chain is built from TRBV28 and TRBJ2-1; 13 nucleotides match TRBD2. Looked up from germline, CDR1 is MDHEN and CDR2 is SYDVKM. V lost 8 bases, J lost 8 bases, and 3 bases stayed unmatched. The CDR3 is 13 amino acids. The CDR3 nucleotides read TGTGCCAGCGGACTAGCGGGAGTCTATGAGCAGTTCTTC. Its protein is CASGLAGVYEQFF.

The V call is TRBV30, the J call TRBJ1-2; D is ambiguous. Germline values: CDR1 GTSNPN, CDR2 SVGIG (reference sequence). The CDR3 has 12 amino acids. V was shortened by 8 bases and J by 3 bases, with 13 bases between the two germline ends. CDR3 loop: CALIGRDYGYTF. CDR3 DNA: TGTGCCCTTATAGGCCGTGACTATGGCTACACCTTC. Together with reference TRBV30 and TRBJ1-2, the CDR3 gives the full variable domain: SQTIHQWPATLVQPVGSPLSLECTVEGTSNPNLYWYRQAAGRGLQLLFYSVGIGQISSEVPQNLSASRPQDRQFILSSKKLLLSDSGFYLCALIGRDYGYTFGSGTRLTVV.

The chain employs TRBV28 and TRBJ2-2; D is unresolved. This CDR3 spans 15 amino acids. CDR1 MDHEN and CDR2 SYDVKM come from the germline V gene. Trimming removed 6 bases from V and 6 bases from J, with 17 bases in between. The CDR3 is CASSDLDGQPGELFF. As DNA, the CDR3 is TGTGCCAGCAGCGATCTAGACGGCCAACCCGGGGAGCTGTTTTTT.

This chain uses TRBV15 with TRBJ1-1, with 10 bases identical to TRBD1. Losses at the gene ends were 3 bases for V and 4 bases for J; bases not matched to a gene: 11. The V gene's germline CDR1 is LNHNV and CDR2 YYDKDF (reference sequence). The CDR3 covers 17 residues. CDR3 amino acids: CATSRRQGALVGTEAFF. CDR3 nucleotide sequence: TGTGCCACCAGCAGGCGACAGGGGGCGCTCGTGGGCACTGAAGCTTTCTTT.

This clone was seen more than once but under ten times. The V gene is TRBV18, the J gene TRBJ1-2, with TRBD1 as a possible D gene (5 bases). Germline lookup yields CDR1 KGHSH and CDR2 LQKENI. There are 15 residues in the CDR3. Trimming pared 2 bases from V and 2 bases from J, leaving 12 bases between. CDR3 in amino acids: CASSPDRDGNYGYTF. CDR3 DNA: TGTGCCAGCTCACCAGATAGGGACGGAAACTATGGCTACACCTTC.

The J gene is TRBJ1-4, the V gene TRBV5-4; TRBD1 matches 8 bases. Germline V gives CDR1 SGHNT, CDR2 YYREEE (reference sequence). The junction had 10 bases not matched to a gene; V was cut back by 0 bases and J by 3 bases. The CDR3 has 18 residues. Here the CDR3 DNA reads TGTGCCAGCAGCTTGGAGGGACAGGTTTTAGGTCCTAATGAAAAACTGTTTTTT. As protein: CASSLEGQVLGPNEKLFF.

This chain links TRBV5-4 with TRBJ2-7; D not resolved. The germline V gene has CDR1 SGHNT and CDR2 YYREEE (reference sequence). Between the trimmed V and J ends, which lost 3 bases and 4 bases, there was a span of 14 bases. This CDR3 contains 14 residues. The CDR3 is CASSSPEPFYEQYF. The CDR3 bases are TGTGCCAGCAGCTCTCCAGAACCATTTTACGAGCAGTACTTC.